The rows below give T cell receptor beta chains drawn from one sample of a study of naive and memory T cell subsets. TCRdb called the UMI-ligation and nested PCR reads again in MiXCR, with one record for every CDR3 protein. The table has about 90,000 distinct CDR3 sequences, about 11% seen once. The sequencing input was naive CD4+ T cells from blood. Source of these receptors: a human donor in good health. CDR3s include the opening cysteine and the closing phenylalanine or tryptophan. The D gene is left open where the match is weak. Expanded clones are given a class, and other clones once, few, many or no size at all.

CDR3aa: CSANSPNYGYTF; CDR3nt: TGCAGCGCTAATTCACCGAACTATGGCTACACCTTC; v_gene: TRBV29-1; len: 12; j_gene: TRBJ1-2; d_gene: NA; abundance: many
CDR3aa: CASSLRGTLLDEQFF; CDR3nt: TGTGCCAGCAGCCTACGAGGAACCCTTCTCGATGAGCAGTTCTTC; v_gene: TRBV7-9; len: 15; j_gene: TRBJ2-1; d_gene: NA; abundance: NA
CDR3aa: CASSPFSPADPTEAFF; CDR3nt: TGTGCCAGCTCACCCTTCTCCCCGGCGGACCCCACTGAAGCTTTCTTT; v_gene: TRBV18; len: 16; j_gene: TRBJ1-1; d_gene: NA; abundance: NA
CDR3aa: CASGGTGVRTEAFF; CDR3nt: TGTGCCAGCGGAGGAACAGGGGTTCGCACTGAAGCTTTCTTT; v_gene: TRBV2; len: 14; j_gene: TRBJ1-1; d_gene: TRBD1; abundance: NA
CDR3aa: CATSRDFLDTEAFF; CDR3nt: TGTGCCACCAGCAGAGATTTTTTGGACACTGAAGCTTTCTTT; v_gene: TRBV15; len: 14; j_gene: TRBJ1-1; d_gene: NA; abundance: few
CDR3aa: CASRPQGDTQYF; CDR3nt: TGTGCCAGCAGGCCACAGGGGGATACGCAGTATTTT; v_gene: TRBV6-6; len: 12; j_gene: TRBJ2-3; d_gene: TRBD1; abundance: many
CDR3aa: CSSDRGRGEQFF; CDR3nt: TGCAGTTCAGACAGGGGGCGGGGTGAGCAGTTCTTC; v_gene: TRBV20-1; len: 12; j_gene: TRBJ2-1; d_gene: TRBD1; abundance: NA
CDR3aa: CASSRTGTSGPLAKNIQYF; CDR3nt: TGTGCCAGCAGCAGAACCGGGACTAGCGGACCATTAGCCAAAAACATTCAGTACTTC; v_gene: TRBV5-6; len: 19; j_gene: TRBJ2-4; d_gene: TRBD2; abundance: many
CDR3aa: CASSHRDSVSLTVSSPLHF; CDR3nt: TGTGCCAGCAGCCACCGGGACAGCGTCTCACTCACTGTCAGTTCACCCCTCCACTTT; v_gene: TRBV3-1; len: 19; j_gene: TRBJ1-6; d_gene: TRBD1; abundance: NA
CDR3aa: CASAWGTNEKLFF; CDR3nt: TGTGCCAGCGCTTGGGGTACCAATGAAAAACTGTTTTTT; v_gene: TRBV7-2; len: 13; j_gene: TRBJ1-4; d_gene: NA; abundance: NA
CDR3aa: CASSQDLRLYGYTF; CDR3nt: TGCGCCAGCAGCCAAGATTTGAGACTCTATGGCTACACCTTC; v_gene: TRBV4-1; len: 14; j_gene: TRBJ1-2; d_gene: NA; abundance: NA
CDR3aa: CASTMGALAKNIQYF; CDR3nt: TGTGCCAGCACAATGGGAGCTCTAGCCAAAAACATTCAGTACTTC; v_gene: TRBV28; len: 15; j_gene: TRBJ2-4; d_gene: NA; abundance: NA
CDR3aa: CASSLMGGPNTEAFF; CDR3nt: TGTGCCAGCAGCTTAATGGGAGGCCCCAACACTGAAGCTTTCTTT; v_gene: TRBV7-3; len: 15; j_gene: TRBJ1-1; d_gene: NA; abundance: NA
CDR3aa: CASSEPGTGAYEQYF; CDR3nt: TGTGCCAGCAGTGAACCCGGGACAGGGGCCTACGAGCAGTACTTC; v_gene: TRBV25-1; len: 15; j_gene: TRBJ2-7; d_gene: TRBD1; abundance: few
CDR3aa: CASSLGGELHTDTQYF; CDR3nt: TGCGCCAGCAGCCTGGGCGGGGAGTTACACACAGATACGCAGTATTTT; v_gene: TRBV4-3; len: 16; j_gene: TRBJ2-3; d_gene: NA; abundance: few
CDR3aa: CASSQDMSTSEYEQYF; CDR3nt: TGCGCCAGCAGCCAAGATATGTCCACTAGCGAGTACGAGCAGTACTTC; v_gene: TRBV4-3; len: 16; j_gene: TRBJ2-7; d_gene: TRBD2; abundance: NA
CDR3aa: CASSLWQGQSPLHF; CDR3nt: TGTGCCAGCAGCTTATGGCAGGGACAGTCACCCCTCCACTTT; v_gene: TRBV7-6; len: 14; j_gene: TRBJ1-6; d_gene: TRBD1; abundance: few
CDR3aa: CASSVRESQPQHF; CDR3nt: TGTGCCAGCAGTGTAAGGGAAAGCCAGCCCCAGCATTTT; v_gene: TRBV6-5; len: 13; j_gene: TRBJ1-5; d_gene: NA; abundance: NA
CDR3aa: CASHLRPSYGYTF; CDR3nt: TGTGCCAGCCATCTCCGACCCAGCTATGGCTACACCTTC; v_gene: TRBV6-5; len: 13; j_gene: TRBJ1-2; d_gene: NA; abundance: NA
CDR3aa: CASSYSNRGNNEQFF; CDR3nt: TGTGCCAGCAGTTACTCGAACAGGGGGAACAATGAGCAGTTCTTC; v_gene: TRBV6-5; len: 15; j_gene: TRBJ2-1; d_gene: TRBD1; abundance: few
CDR3aa: CASSSAYEQYF; CDR3nt: TGTGCCAGCAGCTCAGCCTACGAGCAGTACTTC; v_gene: TRBV7-9; len: 11; j_gene: TRBJ2-7; d_gene: NA; abundance: many
CDR3aa: CASSPWGTSGRAAKNIQYF; CDR3nt: TGTGCCAGCAGCCCGTGGGGGACTAGCGGGAGGGCCGCCAAAAACATTCAGTACTTC; v_gene: TRBV5-5; len: 19; j_gene: TRBJ2-4; d_gene: TRBD2; abundance: few
CDR3aa: CASSFQGGSYEQYF; CDR3nt: TGTGCCAGCAGTTTCCAAGGGGGATCCTACGAGCAGTACTTC; v_gene: TRBV28; len: 14; j_gene: TRBJ2-7; d_gene: NA; abundance: few
CDR3aa: CASSDGGVYEQYF; CDR3nt: TGTGCCAGCAGTGATGGCGGAGTCTACGAGCAGTACTTC; v_gene: TRBV6-1; len: 13; j_gene: TRBJ2-7; d_gene: NA; abundance: NA
CDR3aa: CASSPQLTGYNEQFF; CDR3nt: TGTGCCAGCAGCCCCCAACTGACGGGCTACAATGAGCAGTTCTTC; v_gene: TRBV7-2; len: 15; j_gene: TRBJ2-1; d_gene: NA; abundance: few
CDR3aa: CASSYSRDSYYQPQHF; CDR3nt: TGTGCCAGCAGTTACAGCCGGGACAGTTACTATCAGCCCCAGCATTTT; v_gene: TRBV6-2/TRBV6-3; len: 16; j_gene: TRBJ1-5; d_gene: TRBD1; abundance: NA
CDR3aa: CSASGRARDEQFF; CDR3nt: TGCAGTGCTAGCGGGAGGGCCCGAGATGAGCAGTTCTTC; v_gene: TRBV20-1; len: 13; j_gene: TRBJ2-1; d_gene: TRBD2; abundance: many
CDR3aa: CATTRGGPYGYTF; CDR3nt: TGTGCGACAACAAGGGGAGGGCCCTATGGCTACACCTTC; v_gene: TRBV6-2/TRBV6-3; len: 13; j_gene: TRBJ1-2; d_gene: NA; abundance: few
CDR3aa: CSVVARANTEAFF; CDR3nt: TGCAGCGTTGTTGCCAGGGCGAACACTGAAGCTTTCTTT; v_gene: TRBV29-1; len: 13; j_gene: TRBJ1-1; d_gene: NA; abundance: NA
CDR3aa: CASSPVGDQPQHF; CDR3nt: TGTGCCAGCAGCCCGGTCGGGGACCAGCCCCAGCATTTT; v_gene: TRBV7-8; len: 13; j_gene: TRBJ1-5; d_gene: NA; abundance: NA
CDR3aa: CASSLWGETQYF; CDR3nt: TGTGCCAGCAGCTTATGGGGGGAGACCCAGTACTTC; v_gene: TRBV7-2; len: 12; j_gene: TRBJ2-5; d_gene: NA; abundance: few
CDR3aa: CASSFATGMNTEAFF; CDR3nt: TGTGCCAGCAGTTTTGCGACGGGGATGAACACTGAAGCTTTCTTT; v_gene: TRBV12-3/TRBV12-4; len: 15; j_gene: TRBJ1-1; d_gene: NA; abundance: few